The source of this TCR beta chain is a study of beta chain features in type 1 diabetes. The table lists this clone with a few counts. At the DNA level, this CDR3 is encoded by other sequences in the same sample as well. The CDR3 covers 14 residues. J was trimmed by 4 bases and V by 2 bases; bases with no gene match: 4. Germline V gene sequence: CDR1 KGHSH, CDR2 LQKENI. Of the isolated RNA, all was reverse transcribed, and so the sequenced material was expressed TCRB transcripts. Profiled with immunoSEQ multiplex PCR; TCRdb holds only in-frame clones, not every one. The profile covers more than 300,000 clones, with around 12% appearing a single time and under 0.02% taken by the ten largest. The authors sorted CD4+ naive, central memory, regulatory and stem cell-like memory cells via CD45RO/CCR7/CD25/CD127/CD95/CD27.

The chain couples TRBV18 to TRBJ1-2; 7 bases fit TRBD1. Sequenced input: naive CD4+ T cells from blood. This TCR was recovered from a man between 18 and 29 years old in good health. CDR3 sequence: CASSPSTGSYGYTF. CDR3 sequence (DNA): TGTGCCAGCTCACCATCGACAGGGAGCTATGGCTACACCTTC. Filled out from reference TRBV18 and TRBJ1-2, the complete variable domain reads NAGVMQNPRHLVRRRGQEARLRCSPMKGHSHVYWYRQLPEEGLKFMVYLQKENIIDESGMPKERFSAEFPKEGPSILRIQQVVRGDSAAYFCASSPSTGSYGYTFGSGTRLTVV.